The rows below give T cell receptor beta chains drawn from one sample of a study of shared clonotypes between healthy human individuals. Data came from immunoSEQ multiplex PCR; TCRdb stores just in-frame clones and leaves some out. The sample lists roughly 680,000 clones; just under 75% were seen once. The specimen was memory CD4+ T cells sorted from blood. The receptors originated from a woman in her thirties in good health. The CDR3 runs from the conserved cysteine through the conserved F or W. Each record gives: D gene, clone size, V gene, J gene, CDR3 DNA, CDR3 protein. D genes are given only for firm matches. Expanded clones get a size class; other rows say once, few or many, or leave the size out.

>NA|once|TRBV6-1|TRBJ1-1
TGTGCCAGCAGCCAAGGCCGGATTGGGGAATCTTTCTTT
CASSQGRIGESFF
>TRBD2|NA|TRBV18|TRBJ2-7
TGTGCCAGCTCACCCGGGACTAGCGGAGCATACGAGCAGTACTTC
CASSPGTSGAYEQYF
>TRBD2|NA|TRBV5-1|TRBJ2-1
TGCGCCAGCAGCTTGGGTAGCGGGAGGGACAATGAGCAGTTCTTC
CASSLGSGRDNEQFF
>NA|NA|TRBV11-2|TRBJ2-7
TGTGCCAGCAGCTTTCTCGGCAATTCCTACGAGCAGTACTTC
CASSFLGNSYEQYF
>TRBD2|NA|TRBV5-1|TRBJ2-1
TGCGCCAGCAGACTAGCGGGAGGGCCCCACAATGAGCAGTTCTTC
CASRLAGGPHNEQFF
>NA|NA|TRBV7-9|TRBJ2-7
TGTGCCAGCAGCTTCAGTTTTTCTCTTTACGAGCAGTACTTC
CASSFSFSLYEQYF
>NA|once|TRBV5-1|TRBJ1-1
TGCGCCAGCAGCTTGGGGAATACGGGAGATACCACTGAAGCTTTCTTT
CASSLGNTGDTTEAFF
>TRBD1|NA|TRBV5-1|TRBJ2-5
TGCGCCAGCAGCCGGGGGGTTACCCCCGGGACAGGGCAAGAGACCCAGTACTTC
CASSRGVTPGTGQETQYF
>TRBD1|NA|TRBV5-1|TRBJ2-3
TGCGCCAGCAGCTTGGTTCGGACAGGGGGGACAGATACGCAGTATTTT
CASSLVRTGGTDTQYF
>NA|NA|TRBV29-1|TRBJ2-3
TGCAGCGTCAAGGACACCTTTCATCCTAGCACAGATACGCAGTATTTT
CSVKDTFHPSTDTQYF
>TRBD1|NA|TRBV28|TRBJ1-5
TGTGCCAGCATGGACGCAGGGGGTAGCAATCAGCCCCAGCATTTT
CASMDAGGSNQPQHF
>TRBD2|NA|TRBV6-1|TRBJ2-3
TGTGCCAGCAGTGAAGCGCCGGGACTAGCGGGAGTCCCAGATACGCAGTATTTT
CASSEAPGLAGVPDTQYF
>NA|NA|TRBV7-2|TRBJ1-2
TGTGCCAGCAGCTTTGCAGACTATGGCTACACCTTC
CASSFADYGYTF
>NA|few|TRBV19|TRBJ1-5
TGTGCCAGTACGGAGACACCGCCGGAGCCCCAGCATTTT
CASTETPPEPQHF
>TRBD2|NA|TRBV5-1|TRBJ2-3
TGCGCCAGCAGATATAGCGGGAGCACAGATACGCAGTATTTT
CASRYSGSTDTQYF
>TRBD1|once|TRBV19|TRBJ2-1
TGTGCCAGTACCGGGGACAGGGGCGTATACAATGAGCAGTTCTTC
CASTGDRGVYNEQFF
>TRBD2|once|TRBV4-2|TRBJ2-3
TGTGCCAGCAGCCAACCCAGCGGGAGGGTCACAGATACGCAGTATTTT
CASSQPSGRVTDTQYF
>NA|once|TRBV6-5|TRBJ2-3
TGTGCCAGCAGCCCCGCGAGGCCTCTTACGCAGTATTTT
CASSPARPLTQYF
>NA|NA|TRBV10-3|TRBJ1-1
TGTGCCATCAGTGAGTCGAGGGAAACTGAAGCTTTCTTT
CAISESRETEAFF
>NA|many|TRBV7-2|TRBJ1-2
TGTGCCAGCAGCCCTGGAAGCCATTCAATCTATGGCTACACCTTC
CASSPGSHSIYGYTF
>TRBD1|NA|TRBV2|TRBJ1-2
TGTGCCAGCAGTGAAATGGGACAGAACTATGGCTACACCTTC
CASSEMGQNYGYTF
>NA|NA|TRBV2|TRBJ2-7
TGTGCCAGCAGTGGCCCTGTCTACGAGCAGTACTTC
CASSGPVYEQYF
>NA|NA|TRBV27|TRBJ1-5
TGTGCCAGCAGTTGGGGCGGGGGCCAAAATCAGCCCCAGCATTTT
CASSWGGGQNQPQHF
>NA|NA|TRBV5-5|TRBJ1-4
TGTGCCAGCGGAATTAATGAAAAACTGTTTTTT
CASGINEKLFF